Listed below are T cell receptor beta chains from one sample, sequenced in a study of cytomegalovirus exposure and HLA in healthy donors. Clones were sequenced by immunoSEQ multiplex PCR, and TCRdb holds only the in-frame ones, with some missing. The sample includes approximately 200,000 clones, roughly 80% of them seen just once. The sample taken for sequencing was PBMCs. These receptors all come from a man between 18 and 29 years old in good health and CMV-seropositive. The CDR3 runs from the conserved cysteine through the conserved F or W. The order of the fields is clone size, J gene, D gene, V gene, CDR3 DNA, CDR3 protein. A D gene is named only where the DNA matches it firmly. Clone size is stated in some rows and not others, as once, few, many or a class when expanded.

>NA|TRBJ2-7|NA|TRBV6-6
TGTGCCAGCAGGCTGGGCCGGGACACCTACTACGAGCAGTACTTC
CASRLGRDTYYEQYF
>NA|TRBJ2-7|NA|TRBV15
TGTGCCACCAGCAAATCTCAGGGGCTACCCCACGAGCAGTACTTC
CATSKSQGLPHEQYF
>NA|TRBJ1-5|TRBD1|TRBV27
TGTGCCAGCAGTCCCGCGGGTAGGGGGCTTCAGCCCCAGCATTTT
CASSPAGRGLQPQHF
>NA|TRBJ1-2|NA|TRBV11-2
TGTGCCAGCAGCTCGGAGGGCTATGGCTACACCTTC
CASSSEGYGYTF
>NA|TRBJ2-2|TRBD1|TRBV29-1
TGCAGCGTGACAGGGTCGAACACCGGGGAGCTGTTTTTT
CSVTGSNTGELFF
>NA|TRBJ1-1|NA|TRBV27
TGTGCCAGCACTGGGGGGTTATTGAACACTGAAGCTTTCTTT
CASTGGLLNTEAFF
>NA|TRBJ2-7|TRBD1|TRBV7-9
TGTGCCAGCAGCCCCCGACAGGGGGCCGTAAACGAGCAGTACTTC
CASSPRQGAVNEQYF
>few|TRBJ1-5|NA|TRBV10-1
TGCGCCAGCATCCGACAGGTAGCAGGGAAACAGCCCCAGCATTTT
CASIRQVAGKQPQHF
>few|TRBJ2-2|TRBD1|TRBV4-1
TGCGCCAGCAGCCAAGATCCAATGGGACAGGGGAACACCGGGGAGCTGTTTTTT
CASSQDPMGQGNTGELFF
>NA|TRBJ2-1|NA|TRBV5-1
TGCGCCAGCAGCTTTGACGGGGTATACAATGAGCAGTTCTTC
CASSFDGVYNEQFF
>once|TRBJ1-1|TRBD1|TRBV5-1
TGCGCCAGCAGCCCCCGACAGGGGTCCGCTGAAGCTTTCTTT
CASSPRQGSAEAFF
>NA|TRBJ2-5|NA|TRBV18
TGTGCCAGCTCACCGTCAAAAGAGACCCAGTACTTC
CASSPSKETQYF
>NA|TRBJ2-7|TRBD2|TRBV4-3
TGCGCCAGCAGCCAAGGGGTAGCGGGAGGGTATGAGCAGTACTTC
CASSQGVAGGYEQYF
>NA|TRBJ1-4|TRBD1|TRBV7-2
TGTGCCAGCAGCTTAAGACAGGGGGGTGAAAAACTGTTTTTT
CASSLRQGGEKLFF
>once|TRBJ1-4|TRBD1|TRBV25-1
TGTGCCAGCAGCGCCCAGGGGGGAAAACTGTTTTTT
CASSAQGGKLFF
>NA|TRBJ2-7|NA|TRBV27
TGTGCCAGCAGGCGAGGGGGGGGAAGCTCCTACGAGCAGTACTTC
CASRRGGGSSYEQYF
>NA|TRBJ2-5|NA|TRBV9
TGTGCCAGCAGCGTGGGAGCGCATGAACGGGAGACCCAGTACTTC
CASSVGAHERETQYF
>NA|TRBJ1-5|NA|TRBV6-5
TGTGCCAGCAGTCCGACCCCGAGGGGCAATCAGCCCCAGCATTTT
CASSPTPRGNQPQHF
>NA|TRBJ1-2|NA|TRBV9
TGTGCCAGCAGCGTAGAAAGGGGCTGGGGCTACACCTTC
CASSVERGWGYTF
>NA|TRBJ1-5|TRBD1|TRBV15
TGTGCCACCAGCTCCCAGGGGACAGGGCCTCAGCCCCAGCATTTT
CATSSQGTGPQPQHF
>NA|TRBJ1-5|NA|TRBV5-8
TGTGCCAGCAGCTTCCCAGGGAGGGGCAATCAGCCCCAGCATTTT
CASSFPGRGNQPQHF
>NA|TRBJ2-7|TRBD2|TRBV28
TGTGCCAGCAGTTTGCCTAGCGGGAGTTCCTACGAGCAGTACTTC
CASSLPSGSSYEQYF
>NA|TRBJ2-1|NA|TRBV7-6
TGTGCCAGCAGTCTGGGAGTTAGGGATAAGCTTGAGCAGTTCTTC
CASSLGVRDKLEQFF
>NA|TRBJ2-3|NA|TRBV9
TGTGCCAGCAGCGTAGGGGCCACAGATACGCAGTATTTT
CASSVGATDTQYF
>few|TRBJ2-7|TRBD1|TRBV6-1
TGTGCCAGCAGGGACCCCGGGACAGGCGGGAACGAGCAGTACTTC
CASRDPGTGGNEQYF
>NA|TRBJ1-2|TRBD1|TRBV4-1
TGCGCCAGCAGCCAAGCTAGGGGACAGGGGGCGCGGGGCTACACCTTC
CASSQARGQGARGYTF
>NA|TRBJ2-6|NA|TRBV5-4
TGTGCCAGCAGCAAGGGGGCGGGGTTCTCTGGGGCCAACGTCCTGACTTTC
CASSKGAGFSGANVLTF
>NA|TRBJ2-1|TRBD2|TRBV28
TGTGCCAGCACCCGAGGACTAGCGGGAGGGTACAATGAGCAGTTCTTC
CASTRGLAGGYNEQFF
>once|TRBJ2-3|NA|TRBV9
TGTGCCAGCAGCGTGGACTTTTCAGACACAGATACGCAGTATTTT
CASSVDFSDTDTQYF
>NA|TRBJ2-7|NA|TRBV30
TGTGCCTGGACGCGCCAGGGGTCTGGCGAGCAGTACTTC
CAWTRQGSGEQYF
>NA|TRBJ1-4|TRBD1|TRBV7-2
TGTGCCAGCAGCCCGAGGACAGGGAGTTCGGCTGAAAAACTGTTTTTT
CASSPRTGSSAEKLFF
>few|TRBJ2-3|TRBD2|TRBV4-1
TGCGCCAGCAGCCAAAGGGGACTAGCGGGAAACACAGATACGCAGTATTTT
CASSQRGLAGNTDTQYF
>NA|TRBJ2-3|TRBD1|TRBV29-1
TGCAGCGTTGAAGGGGGACAGTTTGCAGATACGCAGTATTTT
CSVEGGQFADTQYF
>NA|TRBJ2-3|TRBD2|TRBV7-2
TGTGCCAGCAAGGGGTCTAGCGGGAGGGCCGGGGCAGATACGCAGTATTTT
CASKGSSGRAGADTQYF
>NA|TRBJ2-7|TRBD1|TRBV7-9
TGTGCCAGCAGCTTAGTACCGGGGACAGAACCATACGAGCAGTACTTC
CASSLVPGTEPYEQYF
>NA|TRBJ2-7|NA|TRBV27
TGTGCCAGCAGTTTCTCGGTCCGGGGGTACGAGCAGTACTTC
CASSFSVRGYEQYF
>NA|TRBJ2-2|NA|TRBV19
TGTGCCAGTACAGGGATCGCGAACACCGGGGAGCTGTTTTTT
CASTGIANTGELFF
>NA|TRBJ1-5|NA|TRBV28
TGTGCCAGCAGTACGGGGGGCTCGAGGAGCAATCAGCCCCAGCATTTT
CASSTGGSRSNQPQHF
>few|TRBJ2-1|NA|TRBV6-4
TGTGCCAGCACCGATTGGGGAGGTAGTGAGCAGTTCTTC
CASTDWGGSEQFF
>NA|TRBJ2-7|TRBD2|TRBV27
TGTGCCAGCAGTTTTTTAGCGGGAAGGGAGCAGTACTTC
CASSFLAGREQYF
>NA|TRBJ2-7|NA|TRBV14
TGTGCCAGCAGCCGTCCCCGGGATTACTCCTACGAGCAGTACTTC
CASSRPRDYSYEQYF
>NA|TRBJ1-5|NA|TRBV7-9
TGTGCCAGCACCTCACACCAGAATCAGCCCCAGCATTTT
CASTSHQNQPQHF
>NA|TRBJ2-7|NA|TRBV7-2
TGTGCCAGCAGCTTCCTTATGCGGGACGGCTACGAGCAGTACTTC
CASSFLMRDGYEQYF
>NA|TRBJ1-5|TRBD1|TRBV19
TGTGCCAGTACCCACGGGACAGTTAGCAATCAGCCCCAGCATTTT
CASTHGTVSNQPQHF